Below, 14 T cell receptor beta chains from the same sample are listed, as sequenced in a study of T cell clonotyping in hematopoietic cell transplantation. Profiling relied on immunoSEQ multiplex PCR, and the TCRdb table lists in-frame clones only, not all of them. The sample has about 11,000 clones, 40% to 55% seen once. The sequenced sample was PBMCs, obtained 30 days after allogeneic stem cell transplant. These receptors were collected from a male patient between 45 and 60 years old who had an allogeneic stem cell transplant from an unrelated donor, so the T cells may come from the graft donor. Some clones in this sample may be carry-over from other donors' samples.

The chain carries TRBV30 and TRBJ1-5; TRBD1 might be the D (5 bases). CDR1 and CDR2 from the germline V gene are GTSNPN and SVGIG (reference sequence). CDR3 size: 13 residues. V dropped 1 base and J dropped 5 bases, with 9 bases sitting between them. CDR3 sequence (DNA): TGTGCCTGGAGTGCGGGAGGGGATCAGCCCCAGCATTTT. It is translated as CAWSAGGDQPQHF.

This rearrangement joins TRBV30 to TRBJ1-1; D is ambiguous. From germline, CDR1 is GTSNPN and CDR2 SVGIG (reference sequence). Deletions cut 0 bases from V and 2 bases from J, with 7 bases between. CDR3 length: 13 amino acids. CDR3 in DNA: TGTGCCTGGAGTGTTGGAGAAAACACTGAAGCTTTCTTT. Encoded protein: CAWSVGENTEAFF.

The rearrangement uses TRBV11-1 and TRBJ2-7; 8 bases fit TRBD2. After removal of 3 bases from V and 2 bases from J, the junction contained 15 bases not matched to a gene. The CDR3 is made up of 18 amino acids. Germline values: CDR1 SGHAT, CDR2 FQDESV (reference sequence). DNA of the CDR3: TGTGCCAGCAGCTTCTTGGTTGGTGCGGGAGGAGCTGCCTACGAGCAGTACTTC. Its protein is CASSFLVGAGGAAYEQYF. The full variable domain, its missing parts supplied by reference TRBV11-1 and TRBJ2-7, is EAEVAQSPRYKITEKSQAVAFWCDPISGHATLYWYRQILGQGPELLVQFQDESVVDDSQLPKDRFSAERLKGVDSTLKIQPAELGDSAMYLCASSFLVGAGGAAYEQYFGPGTRLTVT.

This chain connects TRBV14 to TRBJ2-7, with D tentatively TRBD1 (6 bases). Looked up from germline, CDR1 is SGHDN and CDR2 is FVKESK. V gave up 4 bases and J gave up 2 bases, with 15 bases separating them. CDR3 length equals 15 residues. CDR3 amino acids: CASSPRRTETYEQYF. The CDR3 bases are TGTGCCAGCAGCCCCAGAAGGACAGAGACCTACGAGCAGTACTTC. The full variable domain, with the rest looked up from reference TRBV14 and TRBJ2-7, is EAGVTQFPSHSVIEKGQTVTLRCDPISGHDNLYWYRRVMGKEIKFLLHFVKESKQDESGMPNNRFLAERTGGTYSTLKVQPAELEDSGVYFCASSPRRTETYEQYFGPGTRLTVT.

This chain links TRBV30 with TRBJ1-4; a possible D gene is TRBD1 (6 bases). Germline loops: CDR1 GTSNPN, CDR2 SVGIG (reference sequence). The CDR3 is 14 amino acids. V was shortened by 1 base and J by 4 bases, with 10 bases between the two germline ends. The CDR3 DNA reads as TGTGCCTGGAGTGGAGACAGGTATAATGAAAAACTGTTTTTT. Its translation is CAWSGDRYNEKLFF.

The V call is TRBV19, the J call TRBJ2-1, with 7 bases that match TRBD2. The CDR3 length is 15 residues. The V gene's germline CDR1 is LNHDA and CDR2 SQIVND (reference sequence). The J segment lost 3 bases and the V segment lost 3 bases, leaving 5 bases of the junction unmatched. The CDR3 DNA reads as TGTGCCAGTAGTATGGGGGGGACGAACTACAATGAGCAGTTCTTC. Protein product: CASSMGGTNYNEQFF.

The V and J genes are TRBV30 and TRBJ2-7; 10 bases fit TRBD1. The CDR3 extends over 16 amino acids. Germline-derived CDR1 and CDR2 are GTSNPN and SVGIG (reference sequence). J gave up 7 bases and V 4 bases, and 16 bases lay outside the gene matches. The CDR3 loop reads CAWNLAEGQGKGEQYF. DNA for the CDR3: TGTGCCTGGAACCTCGCCGAGGGACAGGGGAAAGGAGAGCAGTACTTC.

CDR3 amino acids: CASSPTWGNGYTF. CDR3 coding DNA: TGCGCCAGCAGCCCCACGTGGGGGAATGGCTACACCTTC. The chain uses TRBV4-3 and TRBJ1-2; tentative D call: TRBD1 (5 bases). CDR3 length equals 13 residues. Trimming took 4 bases from V and 6 from J, leaving 12 bases between them. Germline-derived CDR1 and CDR2 are LGHNA and YSLEER.

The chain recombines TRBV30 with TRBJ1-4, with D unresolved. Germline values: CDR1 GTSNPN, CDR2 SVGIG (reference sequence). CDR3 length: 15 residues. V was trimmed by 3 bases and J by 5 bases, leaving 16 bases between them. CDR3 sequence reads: CAWRERVRGNEKLFF. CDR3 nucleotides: TGTGCCTGGAGAGAACGGGTACGGGGAAATGAAAAACTGTTTTTT.

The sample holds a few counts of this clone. CDR3 sequence: CASSQATRDNSPLHF. CDR3 bases: TGCGCCAGCAGCCAAGCTACCAGGGATAATTCACCCCTCCACTTT. This chain joins TRBV4-1 and TRBJ1-6; D is perhaps TRBD1 (5 bases). The CDR3 is 15 residues long. V was clipped by 1 base and J by 5 bases, with 9 bases between them. Germline CDR1 reads MGHRA; CDR2 reads YSYEKL.

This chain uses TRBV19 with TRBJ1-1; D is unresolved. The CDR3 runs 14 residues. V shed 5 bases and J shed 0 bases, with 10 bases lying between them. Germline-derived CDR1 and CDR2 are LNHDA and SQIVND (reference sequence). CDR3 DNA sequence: TGTGCCAGTAGTCCTGGTGGGGTGAACACTGAAGCTTTCTTT. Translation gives CASSPGGVNTEAFF.

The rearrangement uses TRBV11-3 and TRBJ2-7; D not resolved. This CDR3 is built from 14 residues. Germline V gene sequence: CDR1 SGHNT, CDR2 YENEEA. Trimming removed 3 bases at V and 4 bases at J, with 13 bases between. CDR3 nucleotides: TGTGCCAGCAGCTTGGTGAGTGTGGTTTACGAGCAGTACTTC. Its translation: CASSLVSVVYEQYF.

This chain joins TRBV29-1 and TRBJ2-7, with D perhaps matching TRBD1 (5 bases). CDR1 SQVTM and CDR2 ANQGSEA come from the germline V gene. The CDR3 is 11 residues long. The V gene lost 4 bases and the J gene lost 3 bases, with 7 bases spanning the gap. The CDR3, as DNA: TGCAGCGTTGGAGACAGCTACGAGCAGTACTTC. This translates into CSVGDSYEQYF.

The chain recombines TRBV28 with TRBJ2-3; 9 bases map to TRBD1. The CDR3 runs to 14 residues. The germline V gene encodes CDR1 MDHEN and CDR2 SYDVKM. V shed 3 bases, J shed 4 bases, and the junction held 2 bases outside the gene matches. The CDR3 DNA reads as TGTGCCAGCAGTTTGAGACAGGGGGCAGATACGCAGTATTTT. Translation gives CASSLRQGADTQYF.